This TCR beta chain is from a study of vaccination and CD4 T cells after COVID-19. Study-wide points: Convalescent patients had a median around 90% of reactive clones appearing only post-vaccination.

Treatment given: roughly 10-day PBMC culture with coronavirus spike peptide pools or control peptides (ViraFEST assay). Investigators obtained the unexposed donor's CD4+ T cells before the COVID-19 pandemic (2011-2018). A note on this clonotype: Antigen unknown.

With the Oncomine TCR Beta short-read assay, DNA from cultured CD4+ T cells was sequenced. MiXCR, run by TCRdb on the PCR reads, gives a single entry per CDR3 protein. The table includes about 9,400 distinct CDR3 sequences, approximately 48% detected once. The CDR3 loop spans 13 amino acids. With 7 bases removed from V and 3 bases from J, the gap between germline ends came to 16 bases. Germline V gives CDR1 DFQATT, CDR2 SNEGSKA (reference sequence). Sequencing used CD4+ T cells from blood, cultured in vitro. This clonotype originated in a human donor in good health. This chain connects TRBV20-1 to TRBJ2-7, with D perhaps matching TRBD1 (6 bases). CDR3 bases: TGCAGTGTAGAAGGGGGTGCTAACTACGAGCAGTACTTC. Its protein is CSVEGGANYEQYF.